Following are 15 T cell receptor beta chains from one sample sequenced in a study of T cell responses to AZD1222 COVID-19 vaccine. The method was immunoSEQ multiplex PCR; TCRdb's version includes in-frame clones alone and lacks a portion of them. This table holds about 110,000 clones, about 93% found once. Sequences were derived from peripheral blood, sampled on day 0 of AZD1222 vaccination. The receptor source for this set is an adult in good health.

This chain uses TRBV13 with TRBJ2-2, with D possibly matching TRBD1 (6 bases). V lost 0 bases to trimming and J lost 6 bases, with 8 bases between them. This CDR3 is 14 amino acids long. From germline, CDR1 is PRHDT and CDR2 FYEKMQ (reference sequence). The CDR3 spells CASSLGQGSGELFF. In nucleotides, the CDR3 is TGTGCCAGCAGCTTAGGCCAGGGGTCCGGGGAGCTGTTTTTT. Filled out from reference TRBV13 and TRBJ2-2, the complete variable domain reads AAGVIQSPRHLIKEKRETATLKCYPIPRHDTVYWYQQGPGQDPQFLISFYEKMQSDKGSIPDRFSAQQFSDYHSELNMSSLELGDSALYFCASSLGQGSGELFFGEGSRLTVL.

The V call is TRBV6-6, the J call TRBJ1-1; no definite D call. The length of the CDR3 is 13 residues. Trimming shortened V by 6 bases and J by 5 bases, and 13 bases separated the two germline ends. Germline values: CDR1 MNHNY, CDR2 SVGAGI (reference sequence). The CDR3 DNA reads as TGTGCCAGCAGGGAGGTGGTTTATACTGAAGCTTTCTTT. Translating gives CASREVVYTEAFF.

V is TRBV3-1 (or the pseudogene TRBV3-2) and J is TRBJ1-2; D remains ambiguous. CDR1 is LGHDT, CDR2 YNNKEL, per germline (reference sequence). The ends were cut back, 1 base at V and 4 bases at J, with 13 bases in the middle. The CDR3 covers 15 residues. The CDR3 loop reads CASSQGGRGSYGYTF. CDR3 DNA: TGTGCCAGCAGCCAAGGTGGAAGAGGGTCCTATGGCTACACCTTC.

CDR3 sequence reads: CASSLGAGAWDEQFF. CDR3 DNA: TGTGCCAGCAGCTTGGGGGCGGGGGCCTGGGATGAGCAGTTCTTC. V usage is TRBV11-2 and J usage is TRBJ2-1; perhaps TRBD2 as D (7 bases). The CDR3 extends over 15 amino acids. V was shortened by 3 bases and J by 8 bases, with 17 bases between the two germline ends. Germline values: CDR1 SGHAT, CDR2 FQNNGV. The full variable domain, completed using reference TRBV11-2 and TRBJ2-1, is EAGVAQSPRYKIIEKRQSVAFWCNPISGHATLYWYQQILGQGPKLLIQFQNNGVVDDSQLPKDRFSAERLKGVDSTLKIQPAKLEDSAVYLCASSLGAGAWDEQFFGPGTRLTVL.

The V call is TRBV2, the J call TRBJ2-7; D is unclear. CDR1 SNHLY and CDR2 FYNNEI come from the germline V gene. The CDR3 runs to 14 residues. Trimming left V 5 bases short and J 1 base short, with 12 bases between. The chain's CDR3 is CASSSLVGSYEQYF. In DNA, the CDR3 is TGTGCCAGCAGTTCTTTAGTTGGATCCTACGAGCAGTACTTC.

The rearrangement links TRBV6-1 to TRBJ2-1, with D possibly matching TRBD2 (6 bases). The germline gives CDR1 MNHNS, CDR2 SASEGT. The CDR3 has 16 residues. V gave up 4 bases and J gave up 0 bases, with 13 bases separating them. As DNA, the CDR3 is TGTGCCAGCAGTGTTCGGGGGACCACCTCCTACAATGAGCAGTTCTTC. Its translation is CASSVRGTTSYNEQFF.

The chain joins TRBV2 to TRBJ1-4; TRBD1 matches at 9 bases. Trimming cost V 7 bases and J 7 bases; bases outside gene matches: 10. This CDR3 has 15 residues. Looked up from germline, CDR1 is SNHLY and CDR2 is FYNNEI. The CDR3 nucleotides are TGTGCCAGCATACAGGGGGCGCGGGGAAGTGAAAAACTGTTTTTT. As protein: CASIQGARGSEKLFF.

V and J are TRBV4-2 and TRBJ1-1; tentatively, D is TRBD1 (5 bases). Germline V lookup: CDR1 LGHNA, CDR2 YNFKEQ. V lost 0 bases, J lost 4 bases, and 12 bases lay in between. The CDR3 extends over 15 amino acids. The CDR3: CASSQEFRAPTEAFF. The CDR3 region has the DNA TGTGCCAGCAGCCAAGAGTTCAGGGCCCCCACTGAAGCTTTCTTT.

This chain links TRBV10-3 with TRBJ2-5; TRBD2 matches at 7 bases. The V gene's germline CDR1 is ENHRY and CDR2 SYGVKD. With V trimmed by 4 bases and J by 2 bases, 16 bases remained unmatched. The CDR3 sequence is 18 residues long. The CDR3 DNA follows: TGTGCCATCAGTGCCTCGGGGGACTACCGACTCGCTCAAGAGACCCAGTACTTC. It codes for CAISASGDYRLAQETQYF.

The rearrangement links TRBV18 to TRBJ2-5, with D tentatively TRBD1 (6 bases). V dropped 4 bases and J dropped 1 base, with 13 bases sitting between them. Germline values: CDR1 KGHSH, CDR2 LQKENI. The CDR3 totals 15 residues. The CDR3 is CASSQNQGRQETQYF. In nucleotides, the CDR3 is TGTGCCAGCTCACAAAATCAGGGGCGCCAAGAGACCCAGTACTTC.

The chain links TRBV4-1 to TRBJ1-2; D remains ambiguous. The CDR3 has 16 amino acids. V was clipped by 4 bases and J by 7 bases, with 22 bases between them. CDR1 MGHRA and CDR2 YSYEKL come from the germline V gene. CDR3 in DNA: TGCGCCAGCAGCCCTTTCGCCCGAATGGGAGCGGGTGGCTACACCTTC. This encodes CASSPFARMGAGGYTF.

This clone has a handful of counts. The chain carries TRBV4-3 and TRBJ1-5, with D perhaps TRBD1 (6 bases). The V end was cut by 0 bases, the J end by 6 bases, with 12 bases between. The CDR3 contains 15 residues. From germline, CDR1 is LGHNA and CDR2 YSLEER. In DNA, the CDR3 is TGCGCCAGCAGCCAAGATCGGGGGGGCCTTCAGCCCCAGCATTTT. Protein sequence: CASSQDRGGLQPQHF.

V usage is TRBV6-2 or TRBV6-3 and J usage is TRBJ2-2; maybe TRBD1 (5 bases). The CDR3 is 16 amino acids. Germline-derived CDR1 and CDR2 are MNHEY and SVGEGT. V lost 2 bases to trimming and J lost 1 base, with 11 bases between them. CDR3 bases: TGTGCCAGCAGTTACCTGGGCCAGGGGAACACCGGGGAGCTGTTTTTT. It codes for CASSYLGQGNTGELFF.

This clone is a singleton in its sample. The chain recombines TRBV1 with TRBJ2-2; the tabulated D call, TRBD2, remains unverified against the DNA. TRBV1 constitutes a pseudogene. This CDR3 spans 15 amino acids. DNA for the CDR3: TGCACCAGCAGGACTAGCGGGGTCTCCACCGGGGAGCTGTTTTTT. Translation: CTSRTSGVSTGELFF.

The chain carries TRBV25-1 and TRBJ1-4; D perhaps matches TRBD1 (5 bases). V was shortened by 1 base and J by 7 bases, with 13 bases between the two germline ends. Germline CDR1 and CDR2: MGHDK and SYGVNS. The CDR3 is made up of 15 amino acids. The CDR3 reads CASSELKAGVEKLFF. The CDR3 DNA is TGTGCCAGCAGTGAATTAAAGGCGGGGGTTGAAAAACTGTTTTTT.